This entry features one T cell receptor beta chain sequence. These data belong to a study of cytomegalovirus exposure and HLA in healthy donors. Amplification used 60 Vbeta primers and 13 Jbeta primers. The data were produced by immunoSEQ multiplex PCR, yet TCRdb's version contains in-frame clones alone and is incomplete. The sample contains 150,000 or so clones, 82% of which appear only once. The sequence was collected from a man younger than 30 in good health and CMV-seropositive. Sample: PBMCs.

The CDR3 protein is CASSYDGSRYEQYF. CDR3 nucleotides: TGTGCCAGCAGTTACGACGGGAGTCGATACGAGCAGTACTTC. This chain joins TRBV6-6 and TRBJ2-7, with D perhaps TRBD2 (6 bases). The CDR3 is made up of 14 amino acids. V lost 2 bases to trimming and J lost 4 bases, with 12 bases between them. Germline assignment: CDR1 MNHNY and CDR2 SVGAGI (reference sequence).